This record concerns one T cell receptor (beta chain) sequence. Its antigen is unidentified. The PCR contained 60 Vbeta and 13 Jbeta primers. Under the authors' procedure: Per a later analysis, the number of unique TCR beta chains was some 80 million, of which about 11 million were shared. Only in-frame clones appear in the TCRdb table, and some are missing; sequencing was by immunoSEQ multiplex PCR. V and J calls and clone size are as listed in that table; D and trimming were resolved from the DNA. Found here are around 160,000 clones, just under 80% of them singletons; the top ten hold roughly 10%. The data derive from a study of cytomegalovirus exposure and HLA in healthy donors. The study, taken as a whole, reports: According to reports, the classifier identified cytomegalovirus status with high specificity and sensitivity. The study had only CMV serostatus as immune exposure information.

Per the germline V gene, CDR1 is WSHSY and CDR2 is SAAADI. V was cut by 2 bases and J by 0 bases, with 17 bases left in between. CDR3 length equals 18 residues. The TCR originated in a man younger than 35 in good health and CMV-seropositive. V and J are TRBV10-2 and TRBJ2-1, with D maybe TRBD2 (6 bases). The sequencing input was PBMCs. CDR3: CASSEVGGGTSSYNEQFF. CDR3 sequence (DNA): TGCGCCAGCAGTGAGGTCGGTGGGGGGACGAGCTCCTACAATGAGCAGTTCTTC.